This T cell receptor (beta chain) derives from a study of shared clonotypes between healthy human individuals. On sorted subsets, replicate PCRs used approximately 190 ng DNA, or tens of thousands of T cell genomes. Profiled with immunoSEQ multiplex PCR; TCRdb holds only in-frame clones, not every one. This sample yields approximately 2,000,000 clones, of which 85% to 95% are seen a single time; 0.3% to 0.4% belongs to the top ten. The V gene's germline CDR1 is LNHDA and CDR2 SQIVND (reference sequence). The V gene lost 3 bases and the J gene lost 3 bases, with 11 bases spanning the gap. This CDR3 has 14 residues.

The sequence came from a man aged 18 to 29 in good health. Some clones in this sample may be carry-over from other donors' samples. The specimen was naive CD4+ T cells from PBMCs. Indicated subset: CD45RA+ positively selected. The chain is built from TRBV19 and TRBJ2-5; D is perhaps TRBD1 (5 bases). CDR3: CASSIQGLKETQYF. The CDR3 DNA reads TGTGCCAGTAGTATTCAGGGCCTGAAAGAGACCCAGTACTTC.